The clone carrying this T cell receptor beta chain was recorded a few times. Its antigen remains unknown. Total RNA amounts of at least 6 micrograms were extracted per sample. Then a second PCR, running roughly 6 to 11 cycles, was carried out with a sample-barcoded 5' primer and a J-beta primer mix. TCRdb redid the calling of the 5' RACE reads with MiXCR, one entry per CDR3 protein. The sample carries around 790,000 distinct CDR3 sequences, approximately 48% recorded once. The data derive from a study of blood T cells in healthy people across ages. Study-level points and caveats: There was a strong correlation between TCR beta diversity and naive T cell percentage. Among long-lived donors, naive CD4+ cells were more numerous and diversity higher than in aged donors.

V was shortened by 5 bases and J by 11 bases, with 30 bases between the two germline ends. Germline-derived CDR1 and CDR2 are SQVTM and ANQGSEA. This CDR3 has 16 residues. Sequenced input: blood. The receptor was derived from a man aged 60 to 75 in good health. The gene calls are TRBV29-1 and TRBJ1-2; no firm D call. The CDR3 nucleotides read TGCAGCGTTCTGGGATCCAAAGTACGGGGAGACCAGCCGTACACCTTC. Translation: CSVLGSKVRGDQPYTF.